In its sample, the clone carrying this T cell receptor (beta chain) was seen a few times. Antigen specificity is unknown. A single record per CDR3 protein comes from TCRdb applying MiXCR to the RACE reads. The data show 140,000 or so distinct CDR3 sequences, with about 10% seen just once and about 1.4% held by the top ten. The CDR3 sequence is 13 residues long. Germline values: CDR1 SGHRS, CDR2 YFSETQ. V dropped 0 bases and J dropped 5 bases, with 9 bases sitting between them. Time point here: patch test 2, 6 weeks after DPC sensitization. Treatment specified: therapeutic diphenylcyclopropenone sensitization with weekly scalp DPC. Patients had alopecia, were aged 18 to 70, and were not pregnant. The data are from a study of human T cells and chemical hapten exposure. Study-level information: Patients, mostly women, had alopecia areata, alopecia totalis or alopecia universalis. Regarding the study as a whole: The donors suffered from alopecia, so their immune response may not match that of healthy people. Expanded TCRs formed significantly more large CDR3 similarity clusters than controls.

This receptor was identified in a woman aged 45-65 years with alopecia areata. Some clones in this sample may be carry-over from other donors' samples. This sample comprised whole blood, obtained in connection with sensitization to the hapten diphenylcyclopropenone (DPC). The chain combines TRBV5-1 with TRBJ2-7; D remains unclear. In DNA form, the CDR3 reads TGCGCCAGCAGCTTGGGGGGAAGAGACGAGCAGTACTTC. Translating it yields CASSLGGRDEQYF.